The clone carrying this TCR beta chain occurred many times. One entry per CDR3 protein results from TCRdb running MiXCR on the 5' RACE reads. The sample records about 36,000 distinct CDR3 sequences, 8% to 13% being singletons. This sample was taken from a study of CD8 T cells in ankylosing spondylitis. The CDR3 length is 14 residues. V was trimmed by 2 bases and J by 3 bases, leaving 11 bases between them. Germline V CDR1 and CDR2: SQVTM, ANQGSEA. Material: synovial fluid, either unsorted or a sorted T cell fraction (not recorded which). The origin of this receptor is a male donor with ankylosing spondylitis. The V and J genes are TRBV29-1 and TRBJ2-1; D unclear. The CDR3 here is CSVEWYLHYNEQFF. CDR3 bases: TGCAGCGTTGAATGGTACCTACACTACAATGAGCAGTTCTTC.